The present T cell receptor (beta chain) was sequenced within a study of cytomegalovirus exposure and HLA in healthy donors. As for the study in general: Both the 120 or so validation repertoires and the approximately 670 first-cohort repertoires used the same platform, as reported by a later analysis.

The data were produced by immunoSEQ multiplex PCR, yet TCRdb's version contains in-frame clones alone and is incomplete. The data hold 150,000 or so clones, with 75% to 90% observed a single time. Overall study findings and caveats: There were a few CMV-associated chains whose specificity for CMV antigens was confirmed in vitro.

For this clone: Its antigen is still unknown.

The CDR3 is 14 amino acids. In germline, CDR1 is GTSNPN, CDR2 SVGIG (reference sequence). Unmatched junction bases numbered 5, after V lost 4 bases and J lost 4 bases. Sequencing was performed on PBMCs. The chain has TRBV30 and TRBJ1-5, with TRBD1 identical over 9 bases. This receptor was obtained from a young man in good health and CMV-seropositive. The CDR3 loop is CAWTPGQGNQPQHF. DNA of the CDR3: TGTGCCTGGACCCCCGGACAGGGGAATCAGCCCCAGCATTTT.